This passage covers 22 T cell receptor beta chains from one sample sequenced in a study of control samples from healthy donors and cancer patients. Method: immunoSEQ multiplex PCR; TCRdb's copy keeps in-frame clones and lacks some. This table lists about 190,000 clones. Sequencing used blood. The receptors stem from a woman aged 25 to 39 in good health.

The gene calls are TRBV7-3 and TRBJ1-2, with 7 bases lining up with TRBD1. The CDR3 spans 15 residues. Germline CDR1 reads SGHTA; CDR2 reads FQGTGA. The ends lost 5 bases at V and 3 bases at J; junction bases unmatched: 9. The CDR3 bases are TGTGCCAGCAGCCCCAGACAGGGATGGGACTATGGCTACACCTTC. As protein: CASSPRQGWDYGYTF. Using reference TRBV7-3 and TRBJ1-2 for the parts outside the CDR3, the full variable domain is GAGVSQTPSNKVTEKGKYVELRCDPISGHTALYWYRQSLGQGPEFLIYFQGTGAADDSGLPNDRFFAVRPEGSVSTLKIQRTERGDSAVYLCASSPRQGWDYGYTFGSGTRLTVV.

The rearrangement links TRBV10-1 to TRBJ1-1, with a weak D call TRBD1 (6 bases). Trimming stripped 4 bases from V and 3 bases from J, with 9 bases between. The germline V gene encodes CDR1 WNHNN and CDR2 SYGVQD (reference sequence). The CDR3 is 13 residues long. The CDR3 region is CASSASGDTEAFF. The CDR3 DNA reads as TGCGCCAGCAGTGCCTCAGGGGACACTGAAGCTTTCTTT.

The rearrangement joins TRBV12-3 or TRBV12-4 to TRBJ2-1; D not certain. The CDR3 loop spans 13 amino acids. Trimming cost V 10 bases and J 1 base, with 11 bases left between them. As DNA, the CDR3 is TGTGCCACCGCGGACGTTTCCTACAATGAGCAGTTCTTC. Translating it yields CATADVSYNEQFF.

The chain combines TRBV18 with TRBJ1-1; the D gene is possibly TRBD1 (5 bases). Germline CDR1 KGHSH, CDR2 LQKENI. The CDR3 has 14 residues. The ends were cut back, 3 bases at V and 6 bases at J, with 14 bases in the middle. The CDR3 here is CASSPAEGSSEAFF. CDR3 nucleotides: TGTGCCAGCTCACCTGCGGAGGGGTCCTCTGAAGCTTTCTTT. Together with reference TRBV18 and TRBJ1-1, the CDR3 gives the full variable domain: NAGVMQNPRHLVRRRGQEARLRCSPMKGHSHVYWYRQLPEEGLKFMVYLQKENIIDESGMPKERFSAEFPKEGPSILRIQQVVRGDSAAYFCASSPAEGSSEAFFGQGTRLTVV.

CDR3 region: CASSQRPPEKDTQETQYF. CDR3 coding DNA: TGTGCCAGCAGCCAACGGCCCCCAGAAAAGGACACCCAAGAGACCCAGTACTTC. This chain connects TRBV3-1 (or the pseudogene TRBV3-2) to TRBJ2-5, with D maybe TRBD1 (5 bases). The CDR3 covers 18 residues. The germline V gene has CDR1 LGHDT and CDR2 YNNKEL (reference sequence). The V gene lost 2 bases and the J gene lost 1 base, with 20 bases spanning the gap.

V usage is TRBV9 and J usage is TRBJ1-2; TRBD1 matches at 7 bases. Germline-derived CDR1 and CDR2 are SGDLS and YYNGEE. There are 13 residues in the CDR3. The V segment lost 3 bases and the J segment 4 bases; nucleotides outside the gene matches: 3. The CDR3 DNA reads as TGTGCCAGCAGCGCCGGGACAGCCTATGGCTACACCTTC. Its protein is CASSAGTAYGYTF.

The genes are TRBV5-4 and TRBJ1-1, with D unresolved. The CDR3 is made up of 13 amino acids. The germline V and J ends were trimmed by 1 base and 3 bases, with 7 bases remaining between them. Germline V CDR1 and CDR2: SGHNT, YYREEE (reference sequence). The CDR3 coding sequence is TGTGCCAGCAGCTTGACATGGGACACTGAAGCTTTCTTT. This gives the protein CASSLTWDTEAFF.

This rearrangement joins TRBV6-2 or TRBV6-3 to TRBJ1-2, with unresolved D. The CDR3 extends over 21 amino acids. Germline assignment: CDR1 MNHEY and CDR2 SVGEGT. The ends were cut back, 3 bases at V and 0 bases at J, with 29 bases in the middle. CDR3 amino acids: CASSYLPRTRKGPTPNYGYTF. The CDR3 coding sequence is TGTGCCAGCAGTTATCTCCCGCGTACCCGGAAAGGACCAACGCCTAACTATGGCTACACCTTC.

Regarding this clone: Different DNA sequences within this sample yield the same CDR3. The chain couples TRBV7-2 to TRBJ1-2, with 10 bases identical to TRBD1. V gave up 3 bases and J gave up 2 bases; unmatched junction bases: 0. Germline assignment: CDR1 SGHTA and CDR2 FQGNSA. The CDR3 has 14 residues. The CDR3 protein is CASSLGQGNYGYTF. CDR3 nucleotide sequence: TGTGCCAGCAGCTTGGGACAGGGGAACTATGGCTACACCTTC.

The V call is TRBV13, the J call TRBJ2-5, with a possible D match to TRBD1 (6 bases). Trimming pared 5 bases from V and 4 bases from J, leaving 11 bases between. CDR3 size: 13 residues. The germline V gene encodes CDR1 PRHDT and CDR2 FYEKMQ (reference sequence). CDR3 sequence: CASSNRVRETQYF. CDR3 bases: TGTGCCAGCAGCAACAGGGTAAGAGAGACCCAGTACTTC.

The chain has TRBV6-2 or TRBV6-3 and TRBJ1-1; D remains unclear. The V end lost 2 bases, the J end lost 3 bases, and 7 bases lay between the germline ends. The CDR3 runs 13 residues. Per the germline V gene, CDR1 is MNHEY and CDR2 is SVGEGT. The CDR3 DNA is TGTGCCAGCAGTTACATCGTTTACACTGAAGCTTTCTTT. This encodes CASSYIVYTEAFF.

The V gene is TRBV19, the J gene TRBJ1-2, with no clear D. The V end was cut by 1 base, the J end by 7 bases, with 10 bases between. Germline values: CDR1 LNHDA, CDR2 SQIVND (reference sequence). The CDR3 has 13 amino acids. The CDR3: CASSIGWVAGYTF. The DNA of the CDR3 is TGTGCCAGTAGTATAGGGTGGGTTGCTGGCTACACCTTC.

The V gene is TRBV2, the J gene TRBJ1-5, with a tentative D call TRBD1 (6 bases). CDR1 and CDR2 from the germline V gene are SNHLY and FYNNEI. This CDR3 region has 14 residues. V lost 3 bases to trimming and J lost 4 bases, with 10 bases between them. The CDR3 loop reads CASSDWTVNQPQHF. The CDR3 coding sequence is TGTGCCAGCAGTGATTGGACAGTAAATCAGCCCCAGCATTTT.

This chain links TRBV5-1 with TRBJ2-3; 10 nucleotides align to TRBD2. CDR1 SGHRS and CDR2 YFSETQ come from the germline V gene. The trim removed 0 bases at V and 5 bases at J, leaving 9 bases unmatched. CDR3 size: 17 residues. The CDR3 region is CASSLAPSGGAGDTQYF. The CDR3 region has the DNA TGCGCCAGCAGCTTGGCCCCCAGCGGGGGGGCGGGAGATACGCAGTATTTT.

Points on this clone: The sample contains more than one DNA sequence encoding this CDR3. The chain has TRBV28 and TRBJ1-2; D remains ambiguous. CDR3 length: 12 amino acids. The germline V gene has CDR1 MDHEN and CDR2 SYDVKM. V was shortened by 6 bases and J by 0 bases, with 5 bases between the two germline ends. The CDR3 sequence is CASSPSNYGYTF. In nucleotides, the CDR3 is TGTGCCAGCAGCCCCTCTAACTATGGCTACACCTTC.

The CDR3: CASSSQGARSNQPQHF. The CDR3 bases are TGTGCCAGCAGCTCCCAGGGGGCGCGTAGCAATCAGCCCCAGCATTTT. The rearrangement links TRBV5-5 to TRBJ1-5; TRBD1 agrees at 8 bases. The length of the CDR3 is 16 residues. V was pared by 3 bases and J by 0 bases, with 5 bases of the junction left unmatched. The germline V gene encodes CDR1 SGHKS and CDR2 YYEKEE (reference sequence).

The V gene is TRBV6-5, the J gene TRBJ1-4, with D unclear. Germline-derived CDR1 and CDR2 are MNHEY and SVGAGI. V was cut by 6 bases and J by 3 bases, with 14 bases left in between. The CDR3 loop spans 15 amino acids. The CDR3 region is CASSSFDRPNEKLFF. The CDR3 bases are TGTGCCAGCAGCTCGTTCGACCGACCTAATGAAAAACTGTTTTTT.

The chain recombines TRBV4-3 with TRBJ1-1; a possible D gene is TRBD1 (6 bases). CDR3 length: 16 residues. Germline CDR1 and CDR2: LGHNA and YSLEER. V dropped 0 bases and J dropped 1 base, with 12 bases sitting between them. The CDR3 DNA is TGCGCCAGCAGCCAAGAACGACAGGCGGCGAACACTGAAGCTTTCTTT. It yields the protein CASSQERQAANTEAFF.

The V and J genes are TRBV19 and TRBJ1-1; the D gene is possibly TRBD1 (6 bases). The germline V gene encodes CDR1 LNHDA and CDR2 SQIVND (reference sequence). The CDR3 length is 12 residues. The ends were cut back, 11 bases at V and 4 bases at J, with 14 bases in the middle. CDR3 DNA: TGTGCCTGCAACAGGGACCCCACTGAAGCTTTCTTT. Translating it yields CACNRDPTEAFF.

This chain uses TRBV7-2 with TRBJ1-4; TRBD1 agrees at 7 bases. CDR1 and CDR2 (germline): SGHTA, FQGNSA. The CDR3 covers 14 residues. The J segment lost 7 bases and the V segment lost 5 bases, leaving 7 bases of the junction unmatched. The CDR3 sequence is CASSQQGSSEKLFF. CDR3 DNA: TGTGCCAGCAGCCAACAGGGGTCTAGTGAAAAACTGTTTTTT.

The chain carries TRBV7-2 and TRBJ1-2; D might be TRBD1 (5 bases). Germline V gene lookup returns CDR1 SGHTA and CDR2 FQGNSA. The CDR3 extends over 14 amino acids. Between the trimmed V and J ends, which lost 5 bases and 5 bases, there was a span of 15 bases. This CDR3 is CASSPDGGGYGYTF. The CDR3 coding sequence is TGTGCCAGCAGCCCAGATGGGGGGGGATATGGCTACACCTTC.

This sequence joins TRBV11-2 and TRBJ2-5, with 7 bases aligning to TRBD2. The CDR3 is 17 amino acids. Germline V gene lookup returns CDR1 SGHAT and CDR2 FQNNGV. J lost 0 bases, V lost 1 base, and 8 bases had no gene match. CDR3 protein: CASSLASAGVYQETQYF. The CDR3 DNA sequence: TGTGCCAGCAGCTTAGCGTCCGCGGGGGTATACCAAGAGACCCAGTACTTC.